A single sample gave rise to the 5 T cell receptor beta chains below, sequenced in a study of T cells in Graves' hyperthyroidism and ophthalmopathy. Amplification targeted TCR beta CDR3 regions from RNA transcripts. The TCR CDR3 first-round RT-PCR relied on the HTBI primer set. TCRdb passed the multiplex PCR reads through MiXCR, listing each CDR3 protein once. The data hold some 700,000 distinct CDR3 sequences, with approximately 15% observed a single time. The sample taken for sequencing was blood. Receptors were obtained from a man aged 45 to 65 with Graves' hyperthyroidism.

This clonotype has a count of ten or more. V is TRBV7-2 and J is TRBJ1-5; D not certain. CDR1 SGHTA and CDR2 FQGNSA come from the germline V gene. The CDR3 contains 16 residues. V was shortened by 2 bases and J by 0 bases, with 11 bases between the two germline ends. The CDR3, as DNA: TGTGCCAGCAGCTTACGGCCTACCTATAGCAATCAGCCCCAGCATTTT. Amino acid sequence: CASSLRPTYSNQPQHF. The whole variable domain, filled in from reference TRBV7-2 and TRBJ1-5, reads GAGVSQSPSNKVTEKGKDVELRCDPISGHTALYWYRQSLGQGLEFLIYFQGNSAPDKSGLPSDRFSAERTGGSVSTLTIQRTQQEDSAVYLCASSLRPTYSNQPQHFGDGTRLSIL.

This clonotype appeared many times. CDR3 nucleotide sequence: TGCGCCAGCAGCCGGGACAGGGGCGAGGAGACCCAGTACTTC. This sequence encodes CASSRDRGEETQYF. The V gene is TRBV5-1, the J gene TRBJ2-5; TRBD1 aligns across 10 bases. The CDR3 covers 14 residues. The ends lost 4 bases at V and 5 bases at J; junction bases unmatched: 5. Per the germline V gene, CDR1 is SGHRS and CDR2 is YFSETQ.

This clonotype came up a few times. The chain is built from TRBV6-1 and TRBJ2-1; 7 bases fit TRBD2. Germline V gene data show CDR1 as MNHNS and CDR2 as SASEGT. The trim removed 4 bases at V and 0 bases at J, leaving 6 bases unmatched. This CDR3 has 16 amino acids. CDR3 nucleotide sequence: TGTGCCAGCAGTGGCCTTTCGGGAGGCTCCTACAATGAGCAGTTCTTC. This encodes CASSGLSGGSYNEQFF.

In its sample, this clonotype was seen many times. CDR3 protein: CASSGGQGLNTEAFF. CDR3 coding DNA: TGTGCCAGCAGTGGTGGACAGGGCTTAAACACTGAAGCTTTCTTT. V is TRBV28 and J is TRBJ1-1; 8 bases fit TRBD1. Germline CDR1 is MDHEN and CDR2 is SYDVKM. The V and J ends lost 5 bases and 2 bases, in that order; junction bases with no gene match: 7. CDR3 length equals 15 residues.

This clonotype has a handful of counts. The J gene is TRBJ2-2, the V gene TRBV12-3 or TRBV12-4; 8 nucleotides align to TRBD1. CDR3 size: 14 residues. Trimming at V came to 4 bases and at J to 4 bases, leaving 2 bases not matched to a gene. CDR3 amino acids: CASSWTGFTGELFF. The CDR3 DNA reads as TGTGCCAGCAGTTGGACAGGGTTCACCGGGGAGCTGTTTTTT.